These 10 T cell receptor beta chains were all obtained from the same sample, sequenced in a study of control samples from healthy donors and cancer patients. Sequencing was performed with immunoSEQ multiplex PCR; in TCRdb, only in-frame clones are kept and a portion is missing. The sample contains 150,000 to 200,000 clones, 80% to 90% of which appear only once. Material: blood. These receptors were obtained from a woman aged 25 to 39 in good health.

The V gene is TRBV7-9, the J gene TRBJ1-3; TRBD1 is a possible D gene (6 bases). Germline CDR1 reads SEHNR; CDR2 reads FQNEAQ (reference sequence). The CDR3 sequence is 14 residues long. V was pared by 7 bases and J by 0 bases, with 10 bases between. The CDR3 protein is CASTPGVSGNTIYF. In DNA form, the CDR3 reads TGTGCCAGCACCCCAGGGGTCTCTGGAAACACCATATATTTT. Supplemented by reference TRBV7-9 and TRBJ1-3, the full variable domain reads DTGVSQNPRHKITKRGQNVTFRCDPISEHNRLYWYRQTLGQGPEFLTYFQNEAQLEKSRLLSDRFSAERPKGSFSTLEIQRTEQGDSAMYLCASTPGVSGNTIYFGEGSWLTVV.

The rearrangement links TRBV6-6 to TRBJ2-3; D is unclear. With 2 bases removed from V and 0 bases from J, the gap between germline ends came to 6 bases. Germline V gene data show CDR1 as MNHNY and CDR2 as SVGAGI (reference sequence). This CDR3 has 14 amino acids. CDR3 amino acids: CASSYISSTDTQYF. The CDR3 DNA reads as TGTGCCAGCAGTTACATATCTAGCACAGATACGCAGTATTTT.

The chain uses TRBV7-9 and TRBJ1-1, with 7 bases fitting TRBD1. Trimming at V came to 5 bases and at J to 5 bases, leaving 14 bases not matched to a gene. The CDR3 consists of 16 residues. Germline lookup yields CDR1 SEHNR and CDR2 FQNEAQ (reference sequence). The CDR3 DNA follows: TGTGCCAGCAGCCCGGGACCGGGACAGAGAACAACTGAAGCTTTCTTT. The encoded protein is CASSPGPGQRTTEAFF.

The V gene is TRBV18, the J gene TRBJ1-1; D unclear. V was shortened by 3 bases and J by 0 bases, with 5 bases between the two germline ends. Germline values: CDR1 KGHSH, CDR2 LQKENI. CDR3 length equals 13 residues. The CDR3 sequence: CASSPNMNTEAFF. As DNA, the CDR3 is TGTGCCAGCTCACCCAATATGAACACTGAAGCTTTCTTT.

The genes are TRBV6-5 and TRBJ2-7, with TRBD2 as a possible D gene (5 bases). V lost 5 bases, J lost 4 bases, and 15 bases lay in between. Germline CDR1 and CDR2: MNHEY and SVGAGI. The CDR3 loop spans 14 amino acids. CDR3 residues: CASSRGVDWYEQYF. The DNA for the CDR3 is TGTGCCAGCAGTCGGGGAGTCGATTGGTACGAGCAGTACTTC.

This chain joins TRBV5-4 and TRBJ2-5; D possibly uses TRBD1 or TRBD2 (6 bases each). Germline V CDR1 and CDR2: SGHNT, YYREEE (reference sequence). Trimming stripped 3 bases from V and 4 bases from J, with 13 bases between. The CDR3 is made up of 14 amino acids. CDR3 sequence reads: CASSWSGGGETQYF. The CDR3 DNA is TGTGCCAGCAGCTGGTCTGGAGGGGGAGAGACCCAGTACTTC.

This clone was picked up one time. The gene calls are TRBV18 and TRBJ2-2; D might be TRBD1 (6 bases). CDR1 is KGHSH, CDR2 LQKENI, per germline. Trimming cost V 6 bases and J 4 bases, with 12 bases left between them. This CDR3 is built from 14 residues. The CDR3 protein is CASSQGLSTGELFF. CDR3 nucleotide sequence: TGTGCCAGCTCGCAGGGGTTGAGCACCGGGGAGCTGTTTTTT.

Points on this clone: The sample carries other DNA sequences with the same CDR3. The chain links TRBV6-5 to TRBJ1-5; possible D gene TRBD1, 5 bases. This CDR3 contains 13 residues. CDR1 and CDR2 from the germline V gene are MNHEY and SVGAGI. V lost 4 bases and J lost 4, with 8 bases in between. The CDR3 loop reads CASSSRGNQPQHF. The DNA for the CDR3 is TGTGCCAGCAGTTCCCGGGGGAATCAGCCCCAGCATTTT.

Only a few counts were recorded for this clone. This chain joins TRBV12-3 or TRBV12-4 and TRBJ2-7; 8 nucleotides match TRBD2. Trimming cost V 7 bases and J 5 bases; bases outside gene matches: 7. The CDR3 has 13 amino acids. The CDR3 here is CASKGLVAHEQYF. DNA of the CDR3: TGTGCCAGCAAGGGACTAGTGGCGCACGAGCAGTACTTC.

J is TRBJ2-3 and V is TRBV7-2; D is possibly TRBD1 (5 bases). Germline V gene data show CDR1 as SGHTA and CDR2 as FQGNSA. The V gene lost 6 bases and the J gene lost 1 base, with 11 bases spanning the gap. The CDR3 runs 14 residues. Here the CDR3 reads CASSQTGGTDTQYF. CDR3 coding DNA: TGTGCCAGCAGTCAAACAGGTGGCACAGATACGCAGTATTTT.